One sample yielded the 22 T cell receptor beta chains listed below, sequenced in a study of CD8+ T cells in alopecia areata. RNA, once extracted, was reverse transcribed into cDNA for use as the sequencing template. TCRdb keeps only in-frame clones here, not all; method: immunoSEQ multiplex PCR. The sample records around 98,000 clones, around two fifths being singletons. Sequencing was carried out using CD4+ T cells sorted from blood. The receptors derive from a human donor with alopecia areata.

The rearrangement joins TRBV7-2 to TRBJ2-3; D is tentatively TRBD1 or TRBD2 (5 bases each). The length of the CDR3 is 16 residues. V was clipped by 6 bases and J by 5 bases, with 21 bases between them. Germline-derived CDR1 and CDR2 are SGHTA and FQGNSA. The CDR3 is CASRQWGRRSGDTQYF. The CDR3 DNA sequence: TGTGCCAGCAGGCAGTGGGGACGGAGGTCAGGAGATACGCAGTATTTT. Full variable domain (missing parts from reference TRBV7-2 and TRBJ2-3): GAGVSQSPSNKVTEKGKDVELRCDPISGHTALYWYRQSLGQGLEFLIYFQGNSAPDKSGLPSDRFSAERTGGSVSTLTIQRTQQEDSAVYLCASRQWGRRSGDTQYFGPGTRLTVL.

The chain joins TRBV29-1 to TRBJ2-5; 8 bases agree with TRBD1. CDR3 length: 13 amino acids. Per the germline V gene, CDR1 is SQVTM and CDR2 is ANQGSEA. CDR3 in DNA: TGCACCGTCCGTCAGGGGGCTGCAGAGACCCAGTACTTC. This encodes CTVRQGAAETQYF.

This clone was seen once. The V gene is TRBV30, the J gene TRBJ2-3; a weak D match, TRBD1 (6 bases). Trimming removed 0 bases at V and 1 base at J, with 8 bases between. The CDR3 totals 14 residues. Germline CDR1 is GTSNPN and CDR2 is SVGIG (reference sequence). The CDR3 sequence: CAWSVQGGTDTQYF. CDR3 DNA sequence: TGTGCCTGGAGTGTACAGGGAGGCACAGATACGCAGTATTTT.

V and J are TRBV29-1 and TRBJ1-1; no definite D call. CDR3 size: 13 residues. Between the trimmed V and J ends, which lost 6 bases and 3 bases, there was a span of 14 bases. The V gene's germline CDR1 is SQVTM and CDR2 ANQGSEA. The CDR3 is CSVSRRLDTEAFF. The CDR3 bases are TGCAGCGTATCCAGACGACTGGACACTGAAGCTTTCTTT.

This clone has more than one count but fewer than ten. The chain links TRBV18 to TRBJ2-4, with a possible D match to TRBD1 (6 bases). The CDR3 sequence is 14 residues long. The V gene lost 5 bases and the J gene lost 6 bases, with 14 bases spanning the gap. Per the germline V gene, CDR1 is KGHSH and CDR2 is LQKENI. DNA for the CDR3: TGTGCCAGCTCAGTGCCGGGACAAAGAAACATTCAGTACTTC. This translates into CASSVPGQRNIQYF.

This chain joins TRBV29-1 and TRBJ2-3, with D tentatively TRBD2 (5 bases). Trimming took off 5 bases at V and 2 bases at J, with 17 bases between the two ends. CDR3 length equals 15 residues. Germline CDR1 and CDR2: SQVTM and ANQGSEA. CDR3 DNA sequence: TGCAGCGTTAGGGATCTAGCAACCCTCACAGATACGCAGTATTTT. It codes for CSVRDLATLTDTQYF.

The rearrangement uses TRBV30 and TRBJ2-7; D might be TRBD2 (6 bases). CDR3 length: 13 residues. The V end lost 3 bases, the J end lost 2 bases, and 11 bases lay between the germline ends. CDR1 is GTSNPN, CDR2 SVGIG, per germline (reference sequence). The CDR3 here is CAWSRDLTYEQYF. The CDR3 nucleotides read TGTGCCTGGAGCCGGGACTTAACCTACGAGCAGTACTTC.

V and J are TRBV7-8 and TRBJ1-1; maybe TRBD1 (6 bases). Germline V gene lookup returns CDR1 SGHVS and CDR2 FQNEAQ. Trimming stripped 4 bases from V and 1 base from J, with 10 bases between. This CDR3 has 14 residues. The CDR3 coding sequence is TGTGCCAGCAGCTCCGGGGGACAGAACACTGAAGCTTTCTTT. This encodes CASSSGGQNTEAFF.

The rearrangement joins TRBV11-2 to TRBJ2-7; no definite D call. The CDR3 covers 12 residues. Per the germline V gene, CDR1 is SGHAT and CDR2 is FQNNGV. Trimming took 5 bases from V and 4 from J, leaving 9 bases between them. The CDR3 DNA follows: TGTGCCAGCAGCCCGAGTCGGTACGAGCAGTACTTC. As protein: CASSPSRYEQYF.

This clone was detected only a few times. The V gene is TRBV14, the J gene TRBJ2-5, with D hard to call. The CDR3 totals 13 residues. V was pared by 5 bases and J by 1 base, with 8 bases between. Germline values: CDR1 SGHDN, CDR2 FVKESK. CDR3 nucleotide sequence: TGTGCCAGCAGCGCCCGTTCCCAAGAGACCCAGTACTTC. Residues: CASSARSQETQYF.

This chain uses TRBV30 with TRBJ2-1; 9 bases agree with TRBD2. Trimming at V came to 5 bases and at J to 9 bases, leaving 8 bases not matched to a gene. This CDR3 is 13 amino acids long. The germline gives CDR1 GTSNPN, CDR2 SVGIG (reference sequence). CDR3 sequence reads: CAWSAGGPPEQFF. The DNA for the CDR3 is TGTGCCTGGTCGGCGGGAGGGCCCCCTGAGCAGTTCTTC.

The chain carries TRBV2 and TRBJ1-4; 9 bases agree with TRBD1. Germline V gene lookup returns CDR1 SNHLY and CDR2 FYNNEI. The CDR3 is made up of 14 amino acids. Trimming at V came to 8 bases and at J to 6 bases, leaving 7 bases not matched to a gene. The CDR3 coding sequence is TGTGCCAGCCTAGCGAGGACAGGGGATGAAAAACTGTTTTTT. Translated: CASLARTGDEKLFF.

This chain joins TRBV29-1 and TRBJ2-5, with 8 bases lining up with TRBD1. Germline values: CDR1 SQVTM, CDR2 ANQGSEA. The CDR3 length is 14 residues. After removal of 5 bases from V and 4 bases from J, the junction contained 9 bases not matched to a gene. As DNA, the CDR3 is TGCAGCGTTCAAGGACAGGGAGTAGGAGAGACCCAGTACTTC. It translates to CSVQGQGVGETQYF. Full variable domain (rest looked up from reference TRBV29-1 and TRBJ2-5): SAVISQKPSRDICQRGTSLTIQCQVDSQVTMMFWYRQQPGQSLTLIATANQGSEATYESGFVIDKFPISRPNLTFSTLTVSNMSPEDSSIYLCSVQGQGVGETQYFGPGTRLLVL.

The V and J genes are TRBV29-1 and TRBJ2-5, with a tentative D call TRBD2 (5 bases). Germline V gives CDR1 SQVTM, CDR2 ANQGSEA. This CDR3 is 13 amino acids long. Trimming took 7 bases from V and 0 from J, leaving 12 bases between them. The CDR3: CSAGVAYQETQYF. The CDR3 DNA is TGCAGCGCAGGCGTAGCGTACCAAGAGACCCAGTACTTC. Full variable domain (rest looked up from reference TRBV29-1 and TRBJ2-5): SAVISQKPSRDICQRGTSLTIQCQVDSQVTMMFWYRQQPGQSLTLIATANQGSEATYESGFVIDKFPISRPNLTFSTLTVSNMSPEDSSIYLCSAGVAYQETQYFGPGTRLLVL.

The chain joins TRBV29-1 to TRBJ2-5; no clear D gene. CDR1 and CDR2 (germline): SQVTM, ANQGSEA. The CDR3 length is 14 residues. V was pared by 0 bases and J by 0 bases, with 8 bases between. CDR3 sequence reads: CSVEDSLHQETQYF. The CDR3 region has the DNA TGCAGCGTTGAAGATTCTTTACACCAAGAGACCCAGTACTTC.

To note about this clone: An end of the junction differs from the germline gene, which may be a read error. The chain joins TRBV7-2 to TRBJ1-1; 7 nucleotides match TRBD1. The CDR3 sequence is 12 residues long. The germline CDR1 and CDR2 sequences are SGHTA and FQGNSA. The CDR3 protein is CASSLVEGASTF. CDR3 bases: TGTGCCAGCAGCTTAGTCGAGGGGGCGAGCACTTTT.

This rearrangement joins TRBV29-1 to TRBJ2-7, with D possibly matching TRBD2 (5 bases). The CDR3 consists of 12 residues. The V gene's germline CDR1 is SQVTM and CDR2 ANQGSEA. V dropped 4 bases and J dropped 6 bases, with 13 bases sitting between them. The CDR3 bases are TGCAGCGTTGTCGAGGGCGTGGGCGAGCAGTACTTC. As protein: CSVVEGVGEQYF.

The rearrangement links TRBV30 to TRBJ2-3; 10 bases match TRBD2. The CDR3 runs 14 residues. Germline CDR1 and CDR2: GTSNPN and SVGIG (reference sequence). J lost 3 bases, V lost 7 bases, and 7 bases had no gene match. This chain's CDR3 is CAFTRAGGTDTQYF. CDR3 coding DNA: TGTGCCTTCACGAGAGCGGGGGGGACAGATACGCAGTATTTT.

On this clone: One end of the junction is discordant with germline, which a read error may explain. V is TRBV23-1 and J is TRBJ1-6; no firm D call. Being an ORF, TRBV23-1 has a function that is uncertain. This CDR3 has 15 amino acids. CDR3 region: CASSPGRSVLRKRGF. In DNA, the CDR3 is TGCGCCAGCAGCCCTGGGAGGAGCGTCTTACGCAAACGGGGCTTT.

This rearrangement joins TRBV4-3 to TRBJ2-5; possible D gene TRBD1, 5 bases. V gave up 0 bases and J gave up 7 bases, with 12 bases separating them. The CDR3 runs to 14 residues. The germline V gene encodes CDR1 LGHNA and CDR2 YSLEER. In DNA form, the CDR3 reads TGCGCCAGCAGCCAAGATCAGGGATGGGTGACCCAGTACTTC. Protein sequence: CASSQDQGWVTQYF.

This clone was seen a single time. The CDR3 spells CAWREEYGYTF. For the CDR3, the DNA is TGTGCCTGGAGGGAGGAATATGGCTACACCTTC. The genes are TRBV30 and TRBJ1-2; no clear D. The CDR3 runs to 11 residues. V shed 3 bases and J shed 5 bases, with 7 bases lying between them. CDR1 and CDR2 (germline): GTSNPN, SVGIG (reference sequence).

This clone has a handful of counts. The CDR3 spells CSVDGQGANVLTF. The CDR3 bases are TGCAGCGTTGACGGGCAGGGGGCCAACGTCCTGACTTTC. The genes are TRBV29-1 and TRBJ2-6; D uncertain. Trimming cost V 3 bases and J 4 bases, with 7 bases left between them. Germline CDR1 reads SQVTM; CDR2 reads ANQGSEA. The CDR3 consists of 13 residues.